A selection of T cell receptor beta chains follows, all from one sample in a study of blood T cell repertoires in COVID-19. Clones were sequenced by immunoSEQ multiplex PCR, and TCRdb holds only the in-frame ones, with some missing. The sample gives about 260,000 clones, around 89% of which show up once; 3% to 4% is in the top ten. The sample taken for sequencing was peripheral blood. The origin of the receptors is a woman in her thirties or forties with acute or convalescent COVID-19. CDR3s include the opening cysteine and the closing phenylalanine or tryptophan. Each record gives: CDR3 DNA, CDR3 protein, clone size, J gene, D gene, V gene. D genes are given only for firm matches. Some rows have no size entry. The others give once, few or many, or a class for an expanded clone.

TGTGCCATCAGTGAGTCGGTCGGGGGTCCAGACTCTGGAAACACCATATATTTT	CAISESVGGPDSGNTIYF	.	TRBJ1-3	.	TRBV10-3
TGTGCCAGCAACATAAGACAGGGAAGGACAGATACGCAGTATTTT	CASNIRQGRTDTQYF	.	TRBJ2-3	TRBD1	TRBV6-5
TGTGCCAGCAGCGTAGGGGCTAGCGGGGGGGGCACAGATACGCAGTATTTT	CASSVGASGGGTDTQYF	.	TRBJ2-3	TRBD2	TRBV9
TGTGCCAGCAGTCCCGGGACAGTCCTCACTGAAGCTTTCTTT	CASSPGTVLTEAFF	.	TRBJ1-1	TRBD1	TRBV6-5
TGTGCCAGCAGCCCCCGGGCGGGGGCCACTGAAGCTTTCTTT	CASSPRAGATEAFF	.	TRBJ1-1	.	TRBV3-1/TRBV3-2
TGTGCCAGCAGCCAACCGGGACAGCTGAACACTGAAGCTTTCTTT	CASSQPGQLNTEAFF	.	TRBJ1-1	TRBD1	TRBV16
TGTGCCAGCAGCCGACAGGGAAGGCAGCCCCAGCATTTT	CASSRQGRQPQHF	.	TRBJ1-5	TRBD1	TRBV6-6
TGCGCCAGCAGCCTACTACTCGAGAACACTGAAGCTTTCTTT	CASSLLLENTEAFF	.	TRBJ1-1	.	TRBV5-1
TGTGCCAGCAGTGAATCCACTTCATTCCCGAATCAGCCCCAGCATTTT	CASSESTSFPNQPQHF	.	TRBJ1-5	.	TRBV2
TGTGCCAGCAGCTCTTCAGGGAATTCGGAGTCACCCCTCCACTTT	CASSSSGNSESPLHF	.	TRBJ1-6	.	TRBV9
TGTGCCAGCAATTTCAGGGGGGCCCGGCGAGGCTACACCTTC	CASNFRGARRGYTF	.	TRBJ1-2	TRBD1	TRBV2
TGTGCCTGGACCAACCTCGACAGGGTGAACACTGAAGCTTTCTTT	CAWTNLDRVNTEAFF	few	TRBJ1-1	TRBD1	TRBV30
TGTGCCAGCAGTTCAAGGTCCAGGCCCTCTGGCTACACCTTC	CASSSRSRPSGYTF	.	TRBJ1-2	.	TRBV27
TGTGCCAGCAGTGAGGGGACACCAAGTAAGGGTTTCTTT	CASSEGTPSKGFF	.	TRBJ1-1	.	TRBV25-1
TGTGCCAGCAGCTTACGACAAGCAACTAATGAAAAACTGTTTTTT	CASSLRQATNEKLFF	.	TRBJ1-4	.	TRBV7-9